The next 12 T cell receptor beta chains were all read from a single sample in a study of shared clonotypes between healthy human individuals. Terminally differentiated effector memory CD45RA+ cells were excluded from the naive CD8 cells, which were CD45RO-negative and positively selected for CCR7. Profiling relied on immunoSEQ multiplex PCR, and the TCRdb table lists in-frame clones only, not all of them. This table holds roughly 2,000,000 clones, around 93% found once. The sequencing sample was made of naive CD8+ T cells from PBMCs. The origin of the receptors is a man between 18 and 29 years old in good health. Some clones in this sample may be carry-over from other donors' samples.

This clone was counted only a few times. The same CDR3 can be traced to other DNA sequences in this sample. This chain connects TRBV28 to TRBJ1-2; D is uncertain. CDR3 size: 12 residues. Germline loops: CDR1 MDHEN, CDR2 SYDVKM. Trimming took off 7 bases at V and 8 bases at J, with 14 bases between the two ends. The CDR3 nucleotides read TGTGCCAGCACTCCTGGTTCCTACGGCTACACCTTC. It specifies CASTPGSYGYTF.

This sequence joins TRBV19 and TRBJ1-5; TRBD1 agrees at 7 bases. From germline, CDR1 is LNHDA and CDR2 SQIVND (reference sequence). The length of the CDR3 is 16 residues. The V and J ends lost 3 bases and 2 bases, in that order; junction bases with no gene match: 7. DNA for the CDR3: TGTGCCAGTAGTATCGACAGGGCGGGCGGCAATCAGCCCCAGCATTTT. Translated: CASSIDRAGGNQPQHF.

In its sample, this clone was seen once. The chain couples TRBV7-9 to TRBJ2-5; D possibly matches TRBD1 or TRBD2 (5 bases each). The J call is doubtful: the DNA matches TRBJ2-7 better. The V gene's germline CDR1 is SEHNR and CDR2 FQNEAQ (reference sequence). This CDR3 contains 14 residues. The CDR3 region is CASSEAGGSYEQYF. The CDR3 DNA sequence: TGTGCCAGCAGCGAAGCTGGGGGTTCCTACGAGCAGTACTTC.

The CDR3 loop reads CASSEASGYNEQFF. The CDR3 DNA reads as TGTGCCAGCAGTGAAGCTAGCGGATACAATGAGCAGTTCTTC. The chain is built from TRBV25-1 and TRBJ2-1; 7 nucleotides match TRBD2. The CDR3 spans 14 residues. Germline CDR1 and CDR2: MGHDK and SYGVNS. V lost 2 bases to trimming and J lost 4 bases; unmatched junction nucleotides: 2.

This clone was found once. This chain uses TRBV9 with TRBJ2-7; 12 nucleotides line up with TRBD2. Looked up from germline, CDR1 is SGDLS and CDR2 is YYNGEE. With V trimmed by 4 bases and J by 3 bases, 5 bases remained unmatched. This CDR3 contains 15 residues. In DNA form, the CDR3 reads TGTGCCAGCAGCAACGGACTAGCGGGAAGCTACGAGCAGTACTTC. Its protein product is CASSNGLAGSYEQYF.

This chain uses TRBV14 with TRBJ2-3; 12 bases are shared with TRBD2. V lost 5 bases and J lost 5; bases outside the gene matches: 17. The germline gives CDR1 SGHDN, CDR2 FVKESK. There are 19 residues in the CDR3. The CDR3 protein is CASSILPGRLAGVGDTQYF. The DNA of the CDR3 is TGTGCCAGCAGCATCTTACCAGGAAGACTAGCGGGAGTGGGAGATACGCAGTATTTT.

V and J are TRBV7-9 and TRBJ1-1; no definite D call. Looked up from germline, CDR1 is SEHNR and CDR2 is FQNEAQ (reference sequence). V was shortened by 6 bases and J by 0 bases, with 11 bases between the two germline ends. There are 14 residues in the CDR3. CDR3 loop: CASRFDPVNTEAFF. CDR3 nucleotides: TGTGCCAGCAGGTTCGACCCCGTGAACACTGAAGCTTTCTTT.

This chain uses TRBV9 with TRBJ2-1, with 9 bases identical to TRBD2. The CDR3 sequence is 16 residues long. The germline gives CDR1 SGDLS, CDR2 YYNGEE. J was trimmed by 2 bases and V by 3 bases; bases with no gene match: 6. For the CDR3, the DNA is TGTGCCAGCAGCGCGGAGAGCGGGAGGCCCTACAATGAGCAGTTCTTC. The encoded protein is CASSAESGRPYNEQFF. Drawing the rest from reference TRBV9 and TRBJ2-1, the complete variable domain is DSGVTQTPKHLITATGQRVTLRCSPRSGDLSVYWYQQSLDQGLQFLIQYYNGEERAKGNILERFSAQQFPDLHSELNLSSLELGDSALYFCASSAESGRPYNEQFFGPGTRLTVL.

The chain couples TRBV6-5 to TRBJ1-4; possibly TRBD1 for D (5 bases). Trimming left V 0 bases short and J 5 bases short, with 10 bases between. This CDR3 has 15 residues. From germline, CDR1 is MNHEY and CDR2 SVGAGI. CDR3 sequence: CASSYSAGQNEKLFF. The CDR3 coding sequence is TGTGCCAGCAGTTACTCCGCAGGGCAGAATGAAAAACTGTTTTTT.

V is TRBV7-9 and J is TRBJ1-1; D may be TRBD1 (5 bases). CDR3 length equals 16 residues. CDR1 and CDR2 from the germline V gene are SEHNR and FQNEAQ (reference sequence). Trimming left V 5 bases short and J 4 bases short, with 20 bases between. The CDR3: CASSLGRSPRGTEAFF. CDR3 in DNA: TGTGCCAGCAGCCTAGGGAGGAGCCCTAGGGGCACTGAAGCTTTCTTT.

The chain employs TRBV11-2 and TRBJ2-1, with 12 bases lining up with TRBD2. Germline V gene lookup returns CDR1 SGHAT and CDR2 FQNNGV. The CDR3 has 15 amino acids. Trimming removed 6 bases from V and 12 bases from J; junction bases left unmatched: 12. The CDR3 DNA reads TGTGCCAGCAGTCACCGACTAGCGGGAGTTATTGGGCAGTTCTTC. It translates to CASSHRLAGVIGQFF.

The chain combines TRBV9 with TRBJ2-7; 7 bases match TRBD1. The CDR3 contains 15 residues. Trimming cost V 3 bases and J 3 bases; bases outside gene matches: 9. CDR1 and CDR2 from the germline V gene are SGDLS and YYNGEE. The chain's CDR3 is CASSEGAGPFYEQYF. In nucleotides, the CDR3 is TGTGCCAGCAGCGAGGGGGCCGGGCCCTTCTACGAGCAGTACTTC. The complete variable domain, with remaining parts taken from reference TRBV9 and TRBJ2-7, reads DSGVTQTPKHLITATGQRVTLRCSPRSGDLSVYWYQQSLDQGLQFLIQYYNGEERAKGNILERFSAQQFPDLHSELNLSSLELGDSALYFCASSEGAGPFYEQYFGPGTRLTVT.